The text below deals with one T cell receptor (beta chain). Its cognate antigen has yet to be identified. No much larger clone exists at a distance of one base, and base qualities are not known. Libraries came from 5' RACE. The ligated cDNA was amplified in four rounds of PCR with nested alpha and beta constant region primers together with the SP2 primer. For the blood and skin samples, TCR RNA was reverse transcribed with SuperScript IV using primers for the alpha and beta constant regions. Using T4 RNA ligase 1, an oligonucleotide carrying both the Illumina SP2 primer and a UMI was ligated onto the 3' end of the cDNA. To prevent hairpin formation, the 12-nucleotide UMI was made up of two random hexamers with an eight-base spacer between them. From the second PCR onward, the TCR alpha and beta chain libraries were handled separately, and dual indexing was used for multiplexing. After pooling, the indexed libraries were analyzed by capillary electrophoresis and sequenced on either an Illumina MiSeq or NextSeq. PhiX DNA at about 4.5-8% was spiked into libraries to increase base diversity and improve cluster recognition. On the study's bioinformatics: Demultiplexor extracted UMIs from read 2, combined them with read 1 TCR sequence, and split reads by sample indices. Decombinator identified V and J genes and V-J junctions, assigning each TCR a five-part identifier including V and J deletions. UMIs were used by Collapsinator to correct sequencing errors and PCR amplification heterogeneity, so that a UMI-based abundance was obtained for each TCR. CDR3Translator converted identifiers to nucleotide sequence, translated to amino acids, and extracted CDR3 regions using terminal motifs. After normalization to the amount of input RNA, error-corrected alpha and beta TCR counts from blood and skin were compared. TCRdb passed the public sequencing reads through fastp at Q25 and MiXCR, retaining productive beta sequences. Rows with one shared CDR3 protein collapse into an entry with the most common genes and DNA. TCRdb, not the original authors, processed these V and J calls. This sample gives tens of thousands of distinct CDR3 sequences in total; approximately 4.5% of them show up just once. Around 0.84% of the sample lies in the top ten.

The CDR3 numbers 14 residues from cysteine through phenylalanine. Left in the record is the CDR3 DNA by itself, 42 bases read in frame from the first base. The germline V gene specifies MDHEN as CDR1 and SYDVKM as CDR2. The germline ends are 16 bases apart after V is trimmed by 8 bases and J by 2 bases. The data were taken from a study of naive and memory T cell subsets (TCRdb year 2017). At the level of the whole study: In the figure summarizing the skin biopsy and whole blood samples, ten or so blood donors, 7 tuberculin skin test biopsies and 3 saline control biopsies were reported. PCR2 was typically performed as a SYBR Green qPCR that was stopped at a set threshold, although end-point PCR (about 6 cycles) could be used instead for low-input samples.

The study reported a robust and sensitive protocol to amplify, sequence and analyze TCRs, based on 3' ligation of a UMI-containing oligonucleotide to TCR cDNA. For whole blood analysis, under 3 ml of peripheral blood was collected from healthy adult volunteers into Tempus tubes, and RNA was extracted following the manufacturer's instructions. Total RNA was treated with RQ1 DNase, without cell sorting, prior to reverse transcription, with an input of roughly 1 to 1000 ng being targeted. Libraries were prepared from skin biopsies and whole blood to test how robust the pipeline was in samples where T cells are a minority population. Beyond this particular receptor, the publication reports: The RNA-based method was acknowledged as potentially sensitive to TCR transcript changes with T cell activation and differentiation.

The chain is made from TRBV28 and TRBJ2-7; the D gene is perhaps TRBD2, on 6 matching bases. This sequence was found in a female donor in good health. CDR3 loop: CASHYSGNTYEQYF. The nucleotides are TGTGCCAGCCACTATAGCGGAAACACCTACGAGCAGTACTTC.